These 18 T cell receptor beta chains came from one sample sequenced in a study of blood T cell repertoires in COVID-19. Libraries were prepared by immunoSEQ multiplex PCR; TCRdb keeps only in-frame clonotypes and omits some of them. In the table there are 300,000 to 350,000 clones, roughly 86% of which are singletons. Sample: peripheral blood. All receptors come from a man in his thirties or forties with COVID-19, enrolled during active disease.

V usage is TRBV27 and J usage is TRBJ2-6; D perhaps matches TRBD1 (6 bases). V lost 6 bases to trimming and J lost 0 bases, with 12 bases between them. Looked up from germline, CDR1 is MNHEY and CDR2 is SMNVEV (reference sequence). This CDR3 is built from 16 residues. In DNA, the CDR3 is TGTGCCAGCAGACAGGGTGAGAGCTCTGGGGCCAACGTCCTGACTTTC. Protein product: CASRQGESSGANVLTF.

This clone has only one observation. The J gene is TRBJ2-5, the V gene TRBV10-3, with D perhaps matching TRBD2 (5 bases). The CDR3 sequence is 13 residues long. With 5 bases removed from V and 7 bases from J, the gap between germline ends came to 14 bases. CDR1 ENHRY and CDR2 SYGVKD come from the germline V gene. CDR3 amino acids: CAISSGLEGTQYF. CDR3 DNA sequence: TGTGCCATCAGTTCCGGATTAGAGGGGACCCAGTACTTC.

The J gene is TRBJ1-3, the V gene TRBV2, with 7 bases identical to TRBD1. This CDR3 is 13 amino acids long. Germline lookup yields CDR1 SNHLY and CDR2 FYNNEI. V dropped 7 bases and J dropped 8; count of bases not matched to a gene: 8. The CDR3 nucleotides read TGTGCCAGCAAAAAGGGGGCGCGGGACACCATATATTTT. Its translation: CASKKGARDTIYF.

CDR3 in DNA: TGTGCCAGCAGCCCGGACAGGGGGCGGACTGAAGCTTTCTTT. Translating gives CASSPDRGRTEAFF. The V call is TRBV7-3, the J call TRBJ1-1; 11 positions match TRBD1. V gave up 5 bases and J gave up 5 bases; unmatched junction bases: 4. The CDR3 totals 14 residues. Germline values: CDR1 SGHTA, CDR2 FQGTGA.

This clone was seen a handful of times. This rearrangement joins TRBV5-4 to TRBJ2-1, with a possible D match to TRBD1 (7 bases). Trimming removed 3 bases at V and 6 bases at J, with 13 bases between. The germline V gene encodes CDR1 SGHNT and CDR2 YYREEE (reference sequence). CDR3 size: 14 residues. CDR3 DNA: TGTGCCAGCAGCTCCGGAGGGACAGTCAATGAGCAGTTCTTC. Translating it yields CASSSGGTVNEQFF.

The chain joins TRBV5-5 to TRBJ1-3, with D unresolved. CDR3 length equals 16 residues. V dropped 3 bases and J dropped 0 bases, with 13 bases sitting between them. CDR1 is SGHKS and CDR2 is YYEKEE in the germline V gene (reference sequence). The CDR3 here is CASSYVDWSSGNTIYF. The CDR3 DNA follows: TGTGCCAGCAGCTACGTAGACTGGAGCTCTGGAAACACCATATATTTT.

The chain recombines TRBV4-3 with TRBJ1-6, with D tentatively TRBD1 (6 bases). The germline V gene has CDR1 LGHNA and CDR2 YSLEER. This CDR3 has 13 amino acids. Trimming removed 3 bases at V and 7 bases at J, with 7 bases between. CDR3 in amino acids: CASSQRGNSPLHF. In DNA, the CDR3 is TGCGCCAGCAGCCAGAGGGGGAATTCACCCCTCCACTTT.

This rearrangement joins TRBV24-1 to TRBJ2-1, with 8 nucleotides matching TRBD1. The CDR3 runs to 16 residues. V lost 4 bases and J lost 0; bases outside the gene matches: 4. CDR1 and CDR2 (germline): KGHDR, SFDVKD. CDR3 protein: CATSETDRGSYNEQFF. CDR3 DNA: TGTGCCACCAGTGAAACCGACAGGGGCTCCTACAATGAGCAGTTCTTC.

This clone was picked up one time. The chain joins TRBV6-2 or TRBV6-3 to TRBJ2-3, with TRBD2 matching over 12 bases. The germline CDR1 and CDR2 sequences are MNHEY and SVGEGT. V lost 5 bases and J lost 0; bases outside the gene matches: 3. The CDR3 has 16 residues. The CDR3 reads CASSLGTSGSTDTQYF. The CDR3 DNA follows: TGTGCCAGCAGTCTGGGGACTAGCGGGAGCACAGATACGCAGTATTTT.

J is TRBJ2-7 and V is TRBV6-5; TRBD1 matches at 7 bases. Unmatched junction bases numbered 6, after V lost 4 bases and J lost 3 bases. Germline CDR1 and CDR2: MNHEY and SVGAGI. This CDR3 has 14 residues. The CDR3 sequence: CASSLQGPYYEQYF. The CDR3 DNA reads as TGTGCCAGCAGTTTACAGGGGCCCTACTACGAGCAGTACTTC.

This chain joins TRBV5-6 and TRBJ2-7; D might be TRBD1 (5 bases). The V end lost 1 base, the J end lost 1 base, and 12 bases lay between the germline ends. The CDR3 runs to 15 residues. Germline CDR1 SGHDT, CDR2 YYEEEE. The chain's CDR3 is CASSLFTGPSYEQYF. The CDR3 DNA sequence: TGTGCCAGCAGCTTGTTTACAGGACCTTCCTACGAGCAGTACTTC.

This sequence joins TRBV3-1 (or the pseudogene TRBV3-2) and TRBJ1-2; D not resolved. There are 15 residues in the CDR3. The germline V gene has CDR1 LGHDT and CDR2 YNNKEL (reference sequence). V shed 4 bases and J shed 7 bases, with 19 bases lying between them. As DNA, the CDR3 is TGTGCCAGCAGCCTCTCGGCGGCGCTGGTGGGTGGCTACACCTTC. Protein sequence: CASSLSAALVGGYTF.

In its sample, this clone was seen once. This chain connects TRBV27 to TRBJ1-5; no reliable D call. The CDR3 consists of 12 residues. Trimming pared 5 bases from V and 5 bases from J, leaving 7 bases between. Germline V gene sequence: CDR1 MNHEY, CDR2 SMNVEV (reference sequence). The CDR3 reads CASSGGYQPQHF. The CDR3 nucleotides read TGTGCCAGCAGTGGAGGCTATCAGCCCCAGCATTTT.

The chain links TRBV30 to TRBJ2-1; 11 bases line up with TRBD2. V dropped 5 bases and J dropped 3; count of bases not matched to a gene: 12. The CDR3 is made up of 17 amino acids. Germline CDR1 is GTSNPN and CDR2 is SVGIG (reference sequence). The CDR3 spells CAWYLAGGPKGYNEQFF. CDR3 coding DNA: TGTGCCTGGTATTTAGCGGGAGGGCCTAAAGGCTACAATGAGCAGTTCTTC.

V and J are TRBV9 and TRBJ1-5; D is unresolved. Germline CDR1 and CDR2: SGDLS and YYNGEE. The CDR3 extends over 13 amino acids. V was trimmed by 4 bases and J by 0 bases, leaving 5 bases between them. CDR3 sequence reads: CASSTTSNQPQHF. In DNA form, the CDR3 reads TGTGCCAGCAGCACTACTAGCAATCAGCCCCAGCATTTT.

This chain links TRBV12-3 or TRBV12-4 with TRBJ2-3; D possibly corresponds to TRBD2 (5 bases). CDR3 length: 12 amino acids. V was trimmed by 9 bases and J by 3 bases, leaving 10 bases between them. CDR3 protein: CASGRGTDTQYF. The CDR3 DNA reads TGTGCCAGTGGGCGCGGGACAGATACGCAGTATTTT.

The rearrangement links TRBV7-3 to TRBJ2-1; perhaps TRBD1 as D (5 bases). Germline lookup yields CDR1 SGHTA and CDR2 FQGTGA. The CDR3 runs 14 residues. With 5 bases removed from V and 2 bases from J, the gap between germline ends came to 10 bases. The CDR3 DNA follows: TGTGCCAGCAGCAAGGGGTCTACCTACAATGAGCAGTTCTTC. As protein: CASSKGSTYNEQFF.

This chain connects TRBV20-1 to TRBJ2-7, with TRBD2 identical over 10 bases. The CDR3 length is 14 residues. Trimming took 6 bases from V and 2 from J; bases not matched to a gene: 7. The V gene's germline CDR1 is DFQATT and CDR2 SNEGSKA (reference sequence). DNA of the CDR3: TGCAGTGCAAGTCCGGGACTAGCGCCCTACGAGCAGTACTTC. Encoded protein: CSASPGLAPYEQYF.